This T cell receptor beta chain was retrieved from a study of cytomegalovirus exposure and HLA in healthy donors. V lost 2 bases, J lost 0 bases, and 13 bases stayed unmatched. Germline lookup yields CDR1 SEHNR and CDR2 FQNEAQ (reference sequence). This CDR3 spans 18 amino acids. A word on this clone: The antigen remains unidentified.

The PCR ran on 60 Vbeta and 13 Jbeta primers. TCRdb's copy holds only in-frame clones and misses some; the assay was immunoSEQ multiplex PCR. The sample lists 80,000 to 100,000 clones; roughly 81% were seen once. Study-wide points: A reported reduction in N-insertions relative to the approximately 670-donor mean was seen in an Asian-associated ancestry cluster in a later analysis.

Sequenced: PBMCs. V usage is TRBV7-9 and J usage is TRBJ2-7, with 7 bases identical to TRBD2. The sequence was collected from a man aged 35 to 55 in good health and CMV-seronegative. The CDR3 bases are TGTGCCAGCAGCTTACTCCTATTGCGGGGGTCAACCTCCTACGAGCAGTACTTC. Translation gives CASSLLLLRGSTSYEQYF.